The clone carrying this T cell receptor (beta chain) was seen ten or more times. Described time point: newly diagnosed GD, antithyroid drugs for less than 3 months. Making the TCR library involved RNA that had been extracted from PBMCs. J gave up 4 bases and V 3 bases, and 7 bases lay outside the gene matches. CDR3 length equals 14 residues. The germline gives CDR1 DFQATT, CDR2 SNEGSKA (reference sequence). This entry comes from a study of regulatory T cells in long-lasting Graves disease. Arm-PCR of CDR3 regions and iRepertoire HTBI primers were used to build TCR beta libraries. In TCRdb, the multiplex PCR reads were re-called with MiXCR into one record per CDR3 protein. This table has 540,000 or so distinct CDR3 sequences, around an eighth appearing once. The data also belong to a second study, concerning T cells in Graves' hyperthyroidism and ophthalmopathy. This second study notes: Patients aged 18 to 65 had newly diagnosed hyperthyroidism of under 2 months' duration.

This chain joins TRBV20-1 and TRBJ2-3, with 7 bases that match TRBD2. Sequencing was performed on peripheral blood mononuclear cells (PBMCs), taken at new diagnosis, from a patient treated with antithyroid drugs. The source of this sequence is a man aged 25-45 years with Graves disease. The chain's CDR3 is CSARTSFIPDTQYF. The CDR3 nucleotides are TGCAGTGCTAGGACTAGCTTTATCCCAGATACGCAGTATTTT.